The rows below give T cell receptor beta chains drawn from one sample of a study of human T cells and chemical hapten exposure. TCRdb redid the calling of the RACE reads with MiXCR, one entry per CDR3 protein. The table includes roughly 38,000 distinct CDR3 sequences, 7.5% to 8% detected once. The starting material was whole blood, obtained in connection with sensitization to the hapten diphenylcyclopropenone (DPC). Receptors originate from a woman aged 50 to 60 with alopecia areata. Some clones in this sample may be carry-over from other donors' samples. CDR3s include the opening cysteine and the closing phenylalanine or tryptophan. Fields, in order: clone size, D gene, V gene, J gene, CDR3 protein, CDR3 DNA. D genes are given only for firm matches. Not all rows give a size; the values are once, few, many and, for expanded clones, a class.

.	.	TRBV4-2	TRBJ2-7	CASSPRAGSSSYEQYF	TGTGCCAGCAGCCCAAGGGCAGGGTCGAGCTCCTACGAGCAGTACTTC
many	TRBD1	TRBV3-1	TRBJ2-7	CASSSGGAYEQYF	TGTGCCAGCAGCTCAGGGGGTGCCTACGAGCAGTACTTC
many	TRBD2	TRBV5-1	TRBJ2-1	CASRSSGTSYNEQFF	TGCGCCAGCAGGTCTAGCGGGACGTCCTACAATGAGCAGTTCTTC
many	TRBD2	TRBV12-3/TRBV12-4	TRBJ2-1	CASSLGAGGRNEQFF	TGTGCCAGCAGTTTAGGGGCGGGAGGTCGGAATGAGCAGTTCTTC
few	.	TRBV6-5	TRBJ1-1	CASRQGLSTEAFF	TGTGCCAGCAGACAAGGGTTGAGCACTGAAGCTTTCTTT
.	TRBD1	TRBV18	TRBJ1-3	CASSPGTVGNTIYF	TGTGCCAGCTCACCAGGGACAGTTGGAAACACCATATATTTT
many	.	TRBV3-1	TRBJ1-4	CASSFRQDNEKLFF	TGTGCCAGCAGCTTCCGACAGGATAATGAAAAACTGTTTTTT
many	.	TRBV18	TRBJ1-4	CASSPERATNEKLFF	TGTGCCAGCTCACCGGAGCGCGCAACTAATGAAAAACTGTTTTTT
many	TRBD1	TRBV3-1	TRBJ2-1	CASAKTGGFSNEQFF	TGTGCCAGCGCCAAGACAGGGGGCTTTAGTAATGAGCAGTTCTTC
few	.	TRBV6-5	TRBJ2-3	CASSSPSGSLRTDTQYF	TGTGCCAGCAGTTCACCCTCAGGGTCCCTTCGCACAGATACGCAGTATTTT
many	.	TRBV28	TRBJ2-7	CASRNEKQYF	TGTGCCAGCAGGAACGAAAAGCAGTACTTC
many	.	TRBV7-6	TRBJ1-5	CASSLGVAGGNQPQHF	TGTGCCAGCAGCTTAGGGGTGGCAGGGGGCAATCAGCCCCAGCATTTT
many	TRBD2	TRBV4-1	TRBJ2-5	CASSARLAGSETQYF	TGCGCCAGCAGCGCGCGACTAGCGGGATCCGAGACCCAGTACTTC
many	TRBD2	TRBV18	TRBJ2-7	CASSRTGRNEQYF	TGTGCCAGCTCACGCACCGGGAGGAACGAGCAGTACTTC
.	TRBD2	TRBV2	TRBJ2-3	CASSHLAGADTQYF	TGTGCCAGCAGTCACCTAGCGGGGGCAGATACGCAGTATTTT
.	TRBD2	TRBV2	TRBJ2-1	CANSRRLAVSSYNEQFF	TGTGCCAACAGTCGGCGACTAGCGGTTTCCTCCTACAATGAGCAGTTCTTC
many	.	TRBV27	TRBJ2-1	CASALGQSYNEQFF	TGTGCCAGCGCCCTAGGACAGTCTTACAATGAGCAGTTCTTC
.	TRBD2	TRBV3-1	TRBJ2-1	CASAKRSGRENEQFF	TGTGCCAGCGCCAAACGGAGCGGGAGGGAGAATGAGCAGTTCTTC
.	.	TRBV20-1	TRBJ2-3	CSASKDGALTDTQYF	TGCAGTGCTAGCAAGGACGGAGCCCTCACAGATACGCAGTATTTT
many	TRBD1	TRBV4-2	TRBJ1-2	CASSGTGTNYGYTF	TGTGCCAGCAGCGGGACAGGGACAAACTATGGCTACACCTTC
many	TRBD1	TRBV28	TRBJ1-1	CASSLVGTAVNTEAFF	TGTGCCAGCAGTTTGGTAGGGACAGCGGTGAACACTGAAGCTTTCTTT